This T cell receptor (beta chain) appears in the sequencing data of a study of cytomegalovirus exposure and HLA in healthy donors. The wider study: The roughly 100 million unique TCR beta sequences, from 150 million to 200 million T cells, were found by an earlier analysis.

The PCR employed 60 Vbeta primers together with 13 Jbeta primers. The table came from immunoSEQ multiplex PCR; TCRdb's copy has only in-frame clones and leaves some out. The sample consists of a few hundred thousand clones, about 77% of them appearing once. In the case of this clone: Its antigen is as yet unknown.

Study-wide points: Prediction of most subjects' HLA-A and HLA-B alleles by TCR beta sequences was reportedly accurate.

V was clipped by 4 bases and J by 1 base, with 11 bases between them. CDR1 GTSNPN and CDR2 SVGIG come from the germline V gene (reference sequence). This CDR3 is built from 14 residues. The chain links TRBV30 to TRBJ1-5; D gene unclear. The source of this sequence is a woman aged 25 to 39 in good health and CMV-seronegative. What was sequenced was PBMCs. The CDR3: CAWKPGISNQPQHF. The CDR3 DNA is TGTGCCTGGAAACCGGGGATAAGCAATCAGCCCCAGCATTTT.